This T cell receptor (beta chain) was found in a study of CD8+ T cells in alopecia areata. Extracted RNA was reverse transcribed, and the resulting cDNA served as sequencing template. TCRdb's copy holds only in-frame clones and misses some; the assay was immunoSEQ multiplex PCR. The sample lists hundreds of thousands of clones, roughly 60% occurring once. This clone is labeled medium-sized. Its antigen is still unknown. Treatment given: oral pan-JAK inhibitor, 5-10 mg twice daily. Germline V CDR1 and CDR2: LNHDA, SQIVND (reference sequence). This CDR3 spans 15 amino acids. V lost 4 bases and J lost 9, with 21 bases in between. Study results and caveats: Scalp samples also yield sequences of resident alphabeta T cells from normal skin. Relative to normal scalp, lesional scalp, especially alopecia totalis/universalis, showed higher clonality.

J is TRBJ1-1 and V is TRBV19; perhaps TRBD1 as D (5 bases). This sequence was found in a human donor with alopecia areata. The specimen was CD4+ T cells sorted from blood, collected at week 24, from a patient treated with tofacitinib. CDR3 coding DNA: TGTGCCAGTAGTACGGGGGTCGGTCCCGGGACGCAAGCTTTCTTT. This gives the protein CASSTGVGPGTQAFF.